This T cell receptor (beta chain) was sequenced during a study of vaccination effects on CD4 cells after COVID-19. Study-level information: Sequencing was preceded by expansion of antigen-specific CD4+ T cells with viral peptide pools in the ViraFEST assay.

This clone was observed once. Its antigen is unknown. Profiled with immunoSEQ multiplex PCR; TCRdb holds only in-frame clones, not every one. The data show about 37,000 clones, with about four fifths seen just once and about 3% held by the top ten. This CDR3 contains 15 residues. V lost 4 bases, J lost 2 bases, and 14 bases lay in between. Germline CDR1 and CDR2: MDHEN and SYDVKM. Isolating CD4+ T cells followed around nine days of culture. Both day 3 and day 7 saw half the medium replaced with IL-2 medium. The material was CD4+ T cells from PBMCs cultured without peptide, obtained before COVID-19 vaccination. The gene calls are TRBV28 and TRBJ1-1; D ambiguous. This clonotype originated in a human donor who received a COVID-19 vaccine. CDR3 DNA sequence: TGTGCCAGCAGTTCACCGGACCGATTCAACACTGAAGCTTTCTTT. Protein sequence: CASSSPDRFNTEAFF.